The 29 T cell receptor beta chains below all came from one sample that was sequenced in a study of cytomegalovirus exposure and HLA in healthy donors. With 60 Vbeta and 13 Jbeta primers, the PCR was carried out. Generated by immunoSEQ multiplex PCR, the TCRdb table keeps only in-frame clones and is missing some. The data contain 150,000 to 200,000 clones, approximately 85% of them singletons. Sample: PBMCs. The receptors come from a man younger than 35 in good health and CMV-seronegative.

V is TRBV5-1 and J is TRBJ2-2, with TRBD2 as a possible D gene (6 bases). Germline CDR1 reads SGHRS; CDR2 reads YFSETQ. The V and J ends lost 6 bases and 6 bases respectively, with 15 bases between them. The CDR3 runs to 14 residues. The CDR3 nucleotides are TGCGCCAGCACCTCCACGAGGGAGGCCGGGGAGCTGTTTTTT. It yields the protein CASTSTREAGELFF.

This clone was seen once. This chain connects TRBV5-5 to TRBJ1-2; no definite D call. Trimming left V 2 bases short and J 0 bases short, with 8 bases between. The CDR3 is 14 residues long. Germline V CDR1 and CDR2: SGHKS, YYEKEE (reference sequence). The CDR3 loop is CASSFRDTNYGYTF. CDR3 DNA sequence: TGTGCCAGCAGCTTCCGGGATACTAACTATGGCTACACCTTC.

On this clone: An end of the junction does not agree with germline; a read error may underlie this. The chain recombines TRBV6-1 with TRBJ2-4, with a weak D call TRBD2 (6 bases). The CDR3 runs 14 residues. The germline CDR1 and CDR2 sequences are MNHNS and SASEGT. CDR3 in DNA: TGTGCCAGCAGTGAGGGACTTGTCAAAAACAGTCAGTACTTC. Translated: CASSEGLVKNSQYF.

The V and J genes are TRBV5-1 and TRBJ2-7; weak D call: TRBD1 (5 bases). Trimming took 0 bases from V and 5 from J, leaving 12 bases between them. CDR1 SGHRS and CDR2 YFSETQ come from the germline V gene. The CDR3 length is 14 residues. The CDR3 is CASSLGAGFDEQYF. In DNA, the CDR3 is TGCGCCAGCAGCTTGGGTGCAGGGTTTGACGAGCAGTACTTC.

The chain uses TRBV5-1 and TRBJ2-1; the D gene is possibly TRBD2 (6 bases). V dropped 2 bases and J dropped 1 base, with 10 bases sitting between them. The CDR3 has 15 amino acids. CDR1 and CDR2 from the germline V gene are SGHRS and YFSETQ. CDR3 bases: TGCGCCAGCAGCTTTTCCGCGGGGTCCTACAATGAGCAGTTCTTC. The encoded protein is CASSFSAGSYNEQFF.

The chain joins TRBV27 to TRBJ2-7; 8 bases map to TRBD1. V shed 3 bases and J 0 bases; nucleotides not matched to a gene: 4. The length of the CDR3 is 15 residues. The V gene's germline CDR1 is MNHEY and CDR2 SMNVEV (reference sequence). This CDR3 is CASSLAGGSSYEQYF. CDR3 sequence (DNA): TGTGCCAGCAGTTTGGCAGGGGGCTCCTCCTACGAGCAGTACTTC.

This chain connects TRBV4-3 to TRBJ2-1; 8 nucleotides align to TRBD2. CDR1 is LGHNA, CDR2 YSLEER, per germline. Unmatched junction bases numbered 21, after V lost 0 bases and J lost 8 bases. This CDR3 has 20 amino acids. CDR3 coding DNA: TGCGCCAGCAGCCAAGATGGGAGCGAACGGGGGGGAGGCGGTGGGGATGAGCAGTTCTTC. As protein: CASSQDGSERGGGGGDEQFF.

The chain carries TRBV18 and TRBJ2-7; 14 positions match TRBD2. The CDR3 length is 16 residues. Per the germline V gene, CDR1 is KGHSH and CDR2 is LQKENI. Trimming cost V 6 bases and J 7 bases; bases outside gene matches: 11. The CDR3 sequence: CASSTSGRASTREQYF. The DNA for the CDR3 is TGTGCCAGCTCGACTAGCGGGAGGGCCTCAACTCGGGAGCAGTACTTC.

The gene calls are TRBV20-1 and TRBJ2-3; D unresolved. From germline, CDR1 is DFQATT and CDR2 SNEGSKA (reference sequence). The CDR3 loop spans 11 amino acids. Trimming removed 6 bases from V and 5 bases from J, with 9 bases in between. The CDR3, as DNA: TGCAGTGCGCGCCAACGAGATACGCAGTATTTT. This sequence encodes CSARQRDTQYF.

Details on this clone: Germline and junction disagree at one end, which may indicate a read error. The gene calls are TRBV7-7 and TRBJ2-7; 14 nucleotides match TRBD2. In germline, CDR1 is SSHAT, CDR2 FNYEAQ (reference sequence). This CDR3 is 16 amino acids long. The CDR3: CASSPGLAGDFYEQYF. Written as DNA, the CDR3 is TGTGCTAGCAGCCCGGGACTAGCGGGGGATTTCTACGAGCAGTACTTC.

V and J are TRBV9 and TRBJ1-5; weak D call: TRBD1 (6 bases). Germline V gene data show CDR1 as SGDLS and CDR2 as YYNGEE. The ends were cut back, 3 bases at V and 4 bases at J, with 14 bases in the middle. This CDR3 is built from 15 residues. The CDR3 region has the DNA TGTGCCAGCAGCGCTAACAGGGATAATAATCAGCCCCAGCATTTT. Its translation: CASSANRDNNQPQHF.

The rearrangement joins TRBV4-1 to TRBJ2-1; 7 positions agree with TRBD2. V was clipped by 0 bases and J by 6 bases; unmatched bases: 8. The V gene's germline CDR1 is MGHRA and CDR2 YSYEKL. The CDR3 is 16 residues long. Here the CDR3 reads CASSQDAGVITNEQFF. CDR3 coding DNA: TGCGCCAGCAGCCAAGATGCGGGAGTAATAACCAATGAGCAGTTCTTC.

This clone was observed a single time. The J gene is TRBJ1-2, the V gene TRBV10-2; 10 bases fit TRBD1. Germline lookup yields CDR1 WSHSY and CDR2 SAAADI. The CDR3 is 15 residues long. Trimming removed 2 bases from V and 4 bases from J; junction bases left unmatched: 4. The CDR3 DNA reads TGCGCCAGCAGTGAGAGACAGGGGGCGCGCTATGGCTACACCTTC. Translating gives CASSERQGARYGYTF.

V gene TRBV29-1 combines with J gene TRBJ2-5; no firm D call. The CDR3 is 12 residues long. Germline V gene lookup returns CDR1 SQVTM and CDR2 ANQGSEA. The ends were cut back, 4 bases at V and 2 bases at J, with 8 bases in the middle. Written as DNA, the CDR3 is TGCAGCGTTGTGCCGGAGCAAGAGACCCAGTACTTC. Its protein is CSVVPEQETQYF.

The chain links TRBV9 to TRBJ2-6; unclear D gene. CDR1 and CDR2 (germline): SGDLS, YYNGEE. This CDR3 has 22 amino acids. V lost 0 bases, J lost 1 base, and 26 bases lay in between. In DNA, the CDR3 is TGTGCCAGCAGCGTAGGAGGTCTGGAAGGATTGAGACTCTGGTCTGGGGCCAACGTCCTGACTTTC. Translating gives CASSVGGLEGLRLWSGANVLTF. Supplemented by reference TRBV9 and TRBJ2-6, the full variable domain reads DSGVTQTPKHLITATGQRVTLRCSPRSGDLSVYWYQQSLDQGLQFLIQYYNGEERAKGNILERFSAQQFPDLHSELNLSSLELGDSALYFCASSVGGLEGLRLWSGANVLTFGAGSRLTVL.

V usage is TRBV7-8 and J usage is TRBJ2-1; 7 bases are shared with TRBD1. V lost 5 bases, J lost 6 bases, and 7 bases stayed unmatched. Germline V CDR1 and CDR2: SGHVS, FQNEAQ. This CDR3 spans 14 amino acids. CDR3 DNA: TGTGCCAGCAGCATGACAGGGCAGCCCAATGAGCAGTTCTTC. Its translation is CASSMTGQPNEQFF.

The chain joins TRBV4-1 to TRBJ1-1; weak D call: TRBD1 (5 bases). This CDR3 has 17 amino acids. V dropped 4 bases and J dropped 4 bases, with 22 bases sitting between them. CDR1 MGHRA and CDR2 YSYEKL come from the germline V gene. CDR3 in DNA: TGCGCCAGCAGCCTCTCCATGGGGGGAATCCCAGGCACTGAAGCTTTCTTT. Translation gives CASSLSMGGIPGTEAFF.

A remark on this clone: Mismatch with germline at one junction end may stem from a read error. The gene calls are TRBV7-9 and TRBJ1-1; tentative D call: TRBD1 (5 bases). Germline V CDR1 and CDR2: SEHNR, FQNEAQ (reference sequence). This CDR3 is built from 12 residues. As DNA, the CDR3 is TGTGCCAGCAGCCAAATCGGCGTCAGGGAAATGTTT. Encoded protein: CASSQIGVREMF.

The gene calls are TRBV6-5 and TRBJ1-1, with 7 nucleotides matching TRBD1. The CDR3 runs 15 residues. In germline, CDR1 is MNHEY, CDR2 SVGAGI. Unmatched junction bases numbered 13, after V lost 5 bases and J lost 7 bases. CDR3 amino acids: CASSPITVRDSEAFF. The DNA of the CDR3 is TGTGCCAGCAGTCCGATTACCGTCCGGGACAGTGAAGCTTTCTTT.

The chain is built from TRBV9 and TRBJ1-1; TRBD1 aligns across 10 bases. Germline lookup yields CDR1 SGDLS and CDR2 YYNGEE. CDR3 length: 14 amino acids. After removal of 0 bases from V and 7 bases from J, the junction contained 3 bases not matched to a gene. The CDR3 protein is CASSVGDRGGEAFF. The CDR3 DNA reads as TGTGCCAGCAGCGTAGGGGACAGGGGTGGTGAAGCTTTCTTT.

The J gene is TRBJ2-3, the V gene TRBV5-1, with 11 nucleotides matching TRBD2. Germline trimming cut 4 bases from V and 4 bases from J; bases unmatched to any gene: 5. The CDR3 spans 15 residues. The germline CDR1 and CDR2 sequences are SGHRS and YFSETQ. The CDR3 loop is CASSPSGGLSDTQYF. The CDR3 nucleotides read TGCGCCAGCAGCCCTAGCGGGGGGCTTTCAGATACGCAGTATTTT.

The V gene is TRBV7-8, the J gene TRBJ1-5; 11 bases fit TRBD1. CDR3 length: 15 amino acids. The V gene end was trimmed by 5 bases and the J gene end by 4 bases; junction bases not matched to a gene: 4. Germline V gives CDR1 SGHVS, CDR2 FQNEAQ. The DNA of the CDR3 is TGTGCCAGCAGCACGGGACAGGGGGAAAATCAGCCCCAGCATTTT. Translated: CASSTGQGENQPQHF.

The rearrangement uses TRBV7-6 and TRBJ1-2; 7 nucleotides align to TRBD1. Trimming cost V 5 bases and J 8 bases; bases outside gene matches: 5. The V gene's germline CDR1 is SGHVS and CDR2 FNYEAQ. This CDR3 comprises 12 residues. CDR3 residues: CASSQQGSGYTF. CDR3 sequence (DNA): TGTGCCAGCAGCCAACAGGGGAGCGGCTACACCTTC. Variable domain in full (rest from reference TRBV7-6 and TRBJ1-2): GAGVSQSPRYKVTKRGQDVALRCDPISGHVSLYWYRQALGQGPEFLTYFNYEAQQDKSGLPNDRFSAERPEGSISTLTIQRTEQRDSAMYRCASSQQGSGYTFGSGTRLTVV.

This clone appeared a few times. The chain combines TRBV6-1 with TRBJ2-5, with 11 bases that match TRBD2. Per the germline V gene, CDR1 is MNHNS and CDR2 is SASEGT. The trim removed 8 bases at V and 7 bases at J, leaving 12 bases unmatched. This CDR3 spans 15 amino acids. DNA for the CDR3: TGTGCCAGCTCGCCCCCTAGCGGGGGGTGGGGGACCCAGTACTTC. It codes for CASSPPSGGWGTQYF.

This chain connects TRBV10-3 to TRBJ1-1; TRBD1 is a possible D gene (6 bases). Trimming left V 10 bases short and J 3 bases short, with 24 bases between. The CDR3 covers 16 residues. Per the germline V gene, CDR1 is ENHRY and CDR2 is SYGVKD. The DNA of the CDR3 is TGTGCCACCTCAGGTTCAGGTCCTAAGGGGGACACTGAAGCTTTCTTT. Protein sequence: CATSGSGPKGDTEAFF.

This chain links TRBV6-5 with TRBJ2-7, with a possible D match to TRBD1 (7 bases). Germline values: CDR1 MNHEY, CDR2 SVGAGI. Trimming removed 5 bases at V and 8 bases at J, with 13 bases between. The CDR3 has 12 residues. CDR3 in DNA: TGTGCCAGCAGTCCAGCAGGGGGGCAGCAGTACTTC. Amino acid sequence: CASSPAGGQQYF.

The V gene is TRBV11-2, the J gene TRBJ2-1, with 8 bases fitting TRBD2. The CDR3 runs to 14 residues. With 5 bases clipped from V and 9 bases from J, the junction kept 9 bases outside the gene matches. Germline CDR1 SGHAT, CDR2 FQNNGV. Here the CDR3 DNA reads TGTGCCAGCAGCCCCGGACTAGCTGGGATTGAGCAGTTCTTC. Amino acid sequence: CASSPGLAGIEQFF.

The chain combines TRBV11-3 with TRBJ2-5, with TRBD2 matching over 8 bases. Germline CDR1 SGHNT, CDR2 YENEEA. This CDR3 is built from 14 residues. V trimming: 4 bases; J trimming: 5 bases; junction bases outside the gene matches: 6. This CDR3 reads CASSSRTSPETQYF. The CDR3 nucleotides read TGTGCCAGCAGCTCCCGGACTAGCCCTGAGACCCAGTACTTC.

V gene TRBV11-2 combines with J gene TRBJ2-5, with D tentatively TRBD2 (5 bases). This CDR3 is built from 14 residues. Trimming cost V 0 bases and J 4 bases, with 9 bases left between them. Germline V gene data show CDR1 as SGHAT and CDR2 as FQNNGV. The DNA of the CDR3 is TGTGCCAGCAGCTTAGAAGGAGGCGGAGAGACCCAGTACTTC. Protein product: CASSLEGGGETQYF.